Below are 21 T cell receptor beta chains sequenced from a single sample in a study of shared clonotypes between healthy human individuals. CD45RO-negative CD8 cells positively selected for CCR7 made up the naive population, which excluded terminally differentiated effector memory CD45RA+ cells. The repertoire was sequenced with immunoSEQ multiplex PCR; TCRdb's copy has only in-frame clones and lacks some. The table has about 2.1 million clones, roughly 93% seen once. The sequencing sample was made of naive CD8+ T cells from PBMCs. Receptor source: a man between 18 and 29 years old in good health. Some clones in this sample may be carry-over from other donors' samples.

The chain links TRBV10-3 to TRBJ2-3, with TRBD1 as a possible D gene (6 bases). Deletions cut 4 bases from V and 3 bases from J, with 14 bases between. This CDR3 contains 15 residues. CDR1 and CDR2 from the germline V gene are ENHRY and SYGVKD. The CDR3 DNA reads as TGTGCCATCAGTGCGTTTACAGGGATTACAGATACGCAGTATTTT. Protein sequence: CAISAFTGITDTQYF.

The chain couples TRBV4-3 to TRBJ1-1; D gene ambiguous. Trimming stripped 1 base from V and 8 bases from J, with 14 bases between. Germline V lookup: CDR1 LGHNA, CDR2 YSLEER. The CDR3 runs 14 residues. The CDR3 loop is CASSQGLTNGEAFF. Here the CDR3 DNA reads TGCGCCAGCAGCCAAGGACTGACGAACGGGGAAGCTTTCTTT.

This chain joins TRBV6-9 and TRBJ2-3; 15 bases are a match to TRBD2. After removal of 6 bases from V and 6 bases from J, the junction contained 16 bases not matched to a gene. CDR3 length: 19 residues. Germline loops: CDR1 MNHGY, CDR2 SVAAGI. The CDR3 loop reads CASRKCPRGTSGRSDTQYF. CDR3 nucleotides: TGTGCCAGCAGAAAGTGCCCCCGCGGGACTAGCGGGAGGTCGGATACGCAGTATTTT.

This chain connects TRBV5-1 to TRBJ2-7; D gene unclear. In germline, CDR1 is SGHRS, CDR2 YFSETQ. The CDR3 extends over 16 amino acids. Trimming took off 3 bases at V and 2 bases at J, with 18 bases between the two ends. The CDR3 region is CASSWVARQSTYEQYF. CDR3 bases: TGCGCCAGCAGCTGGGTCGCTCGCCAGAGCACCTACGAGCAGTACTTC. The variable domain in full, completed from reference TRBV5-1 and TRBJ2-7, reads KAGVTQTPRYLIKTRGQQVTLSCSPISGHRSVSWYQQTPGQGLQFLFEYFSETQRNKGNFPGRFSGRQFSNSRSEMNVSTLELGDSALYLCASSWVARQSTYEQYFGPGTRLTVT.

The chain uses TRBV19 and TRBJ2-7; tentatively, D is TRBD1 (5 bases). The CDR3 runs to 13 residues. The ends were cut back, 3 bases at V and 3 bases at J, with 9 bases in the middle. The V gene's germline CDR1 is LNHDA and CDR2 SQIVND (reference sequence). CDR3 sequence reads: CASSIQGYYEQYF. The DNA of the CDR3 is TGTGCCAGTAGTATCCAGGGTTACTACGAGCAGTACTTC.

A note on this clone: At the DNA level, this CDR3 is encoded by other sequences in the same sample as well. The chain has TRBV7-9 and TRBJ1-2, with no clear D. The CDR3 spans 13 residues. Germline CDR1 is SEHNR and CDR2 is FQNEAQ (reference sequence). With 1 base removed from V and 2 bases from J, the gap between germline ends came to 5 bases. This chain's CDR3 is CASSLGENYGYTF. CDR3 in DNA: TGTGCCAGCAGCTTAGGAGAGAACTATGGCTACACCTTC.

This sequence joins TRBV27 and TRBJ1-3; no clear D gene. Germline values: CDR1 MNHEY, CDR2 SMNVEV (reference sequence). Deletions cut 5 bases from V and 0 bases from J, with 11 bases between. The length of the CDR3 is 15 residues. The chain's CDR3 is CASSALMSSGNTIYF. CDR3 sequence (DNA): TGTGCCAGCAGTGCCCTGATGAGCTCTGGAAACACCATATATTTT.

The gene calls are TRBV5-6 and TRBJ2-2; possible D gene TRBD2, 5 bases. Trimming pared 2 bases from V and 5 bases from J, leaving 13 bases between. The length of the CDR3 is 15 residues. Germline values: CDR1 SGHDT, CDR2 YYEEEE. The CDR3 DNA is TGTGCCAGCAGCTTCGGGGTCAGAGCTACCGGGGAGCTGTTTTTT. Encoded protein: CASSFGVRATGELFF.

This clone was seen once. CDR3 sequence reads: CASSVYDAASDIQYF. As DNA, the CDR3 is TGTGCCAGCAGCGTATACGATGCGGCCTCGGACATTCAGTACTTC. This chain joins TRBV9 and TRBJ2-4; D is unresolved. Germline CDR1 SGDLS, CDR2 YYNGEE. V was shortened by 1 base and J by 8 bases, with 16 bases between the two germline ends. This CDR3 has 15 residues. The full variable domain, completed using reference TRBV9 and TRBJ2-4, is DSGVTQTPKHLITATGQRVTLRCSPRSGDLSVYWYQQSLDQGLQFLIQYYNGEERAKGNILERFSAQQFPDLHSELNLSSLELGDSALYFCASSVYDAASDIQYFGAGTRLSVL.

CDR3: CAISERSGAEKLFF. CDR3 in DNA: TGTGCCATCAGTGAGCGCTCGGGGGCTGAAAAACTGTTTTTT. The rearrangement joins TRBV10-3 to TRBJ1-4, with a weak D call TRBD1 (6 bases). CDR1 is ENHRY and CDR2 is SYGVKD in the germline V gene. Between the trimmed V and J ends, which lost 2 bases and 7 bases, there was a span of 11 bases. The CDR3 has 14 amino acids.

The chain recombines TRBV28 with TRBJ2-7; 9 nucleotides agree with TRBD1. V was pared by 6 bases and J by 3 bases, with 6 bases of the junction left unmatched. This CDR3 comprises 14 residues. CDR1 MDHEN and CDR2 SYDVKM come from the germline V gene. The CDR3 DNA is TGTGCCAGCAGCTCGACAGGGGGGAACTACGAGCAGTACTTC. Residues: CASSSTGGNYEQYF.

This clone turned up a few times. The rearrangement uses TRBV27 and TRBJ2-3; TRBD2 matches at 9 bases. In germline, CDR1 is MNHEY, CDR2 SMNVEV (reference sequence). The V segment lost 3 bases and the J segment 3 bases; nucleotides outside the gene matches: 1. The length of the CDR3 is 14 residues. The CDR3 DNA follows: TGTGCCAGCAGTTTCGGACTAGCGACAGATACGCAGTATTTT. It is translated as CASSFGLATDTQYF.

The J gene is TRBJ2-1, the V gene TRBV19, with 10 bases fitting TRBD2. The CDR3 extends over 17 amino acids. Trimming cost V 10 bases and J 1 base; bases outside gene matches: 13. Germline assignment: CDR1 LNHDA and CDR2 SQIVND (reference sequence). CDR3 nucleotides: TGTGCCACCAGGGGGACCTTAGCGGGAGGTTCCTACAATGAGCAGTTCTTC. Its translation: CATRGTLAGGSYNEQFF. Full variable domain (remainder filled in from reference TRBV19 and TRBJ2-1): DGGITQSPKYLFRKEGQNVTLSCEQNLNHDAMYWYRQDPGQGLRLIYYSQIVNDFQKGDIAEGYSVSREKKESFPLTVTSAQKNPTAFYLCATRGTLAGGSYNEQFFGPGTRLTVL.

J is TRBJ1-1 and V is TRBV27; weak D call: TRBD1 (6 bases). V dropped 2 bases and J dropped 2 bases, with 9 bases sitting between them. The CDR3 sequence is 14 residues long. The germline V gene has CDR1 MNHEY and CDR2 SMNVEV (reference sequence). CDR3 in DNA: TGTGCCAGCAGTTTACCAGGGGTTAACACTGAAGCTTTCTTT. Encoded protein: CASSLPGVNTEAFF.

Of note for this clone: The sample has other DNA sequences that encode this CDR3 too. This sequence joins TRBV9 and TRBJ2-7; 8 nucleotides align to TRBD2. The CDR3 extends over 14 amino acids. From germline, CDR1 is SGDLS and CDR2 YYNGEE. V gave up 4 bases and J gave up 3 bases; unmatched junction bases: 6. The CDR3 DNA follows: TGTGCCAGCAGCCCCAGCGGGAGCTACTACGAGCAGTACTTC. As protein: CASSPSGSYYEQYF.

The CDR3 loop is CASNGNSNYGYTF. DNA for the CDR3: TGTGCCAGCAACGGAAACTCTAACTATGGCTACACCTTC. V is TRBV28 and J is TRBJ1-2; D remains unclear. Germline V CDR1 and CDR2: MDHEN, SYDVKM. The CDR3 runs to 13 residues. Trimming left V 7 bases short and J 0 bases short, with 9 bases between.

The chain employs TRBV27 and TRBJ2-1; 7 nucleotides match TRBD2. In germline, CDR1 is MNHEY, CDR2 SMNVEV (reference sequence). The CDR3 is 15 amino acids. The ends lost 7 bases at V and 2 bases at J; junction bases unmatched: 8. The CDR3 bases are TGTGCCAGCACCCTGGGGGGGACTACCTACAATGAGCAGTTCTTC. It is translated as CASTLGGTTYNEQFF.

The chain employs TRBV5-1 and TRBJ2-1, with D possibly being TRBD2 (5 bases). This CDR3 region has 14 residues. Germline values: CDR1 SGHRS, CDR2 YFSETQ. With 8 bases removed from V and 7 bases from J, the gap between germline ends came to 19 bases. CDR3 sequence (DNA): TGCGCCAGTACCGACTACCGACCGGAGAATGAGCAGTTCTTC. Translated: CASTDYRPENEQFF.

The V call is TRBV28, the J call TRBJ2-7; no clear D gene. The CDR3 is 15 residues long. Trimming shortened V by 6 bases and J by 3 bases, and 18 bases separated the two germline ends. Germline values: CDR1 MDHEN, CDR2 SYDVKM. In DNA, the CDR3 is TGTGCCAGCAGAAACCTCCGGGCCCCCTACTACGAGCAGTACTTC. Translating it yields CASRNLRAPYYEQYF.

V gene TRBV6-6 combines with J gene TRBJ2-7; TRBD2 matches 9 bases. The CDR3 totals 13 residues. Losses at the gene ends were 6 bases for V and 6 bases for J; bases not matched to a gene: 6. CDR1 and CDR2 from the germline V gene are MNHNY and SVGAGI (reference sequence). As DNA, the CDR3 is TGTGCCAGCAGAGGACTAGCGTTAACCGAGCAGTACTTC. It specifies CASRGLALTEQYF.

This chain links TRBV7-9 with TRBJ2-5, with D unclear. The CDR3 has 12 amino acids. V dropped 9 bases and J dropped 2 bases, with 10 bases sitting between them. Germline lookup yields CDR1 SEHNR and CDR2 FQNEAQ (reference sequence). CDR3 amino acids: CARGSSQETQYF. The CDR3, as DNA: TGTGCCAGAGGGTCGTCTCAAGAGACCCAGTACTTC. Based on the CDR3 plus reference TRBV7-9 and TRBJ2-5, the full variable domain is DTGVSQNPRHKITKRGQNVTFRCDPISEHNRLYWYRQTLGQGPEFLTYFQNEAQLEKSRLLSDRFSAERPKGSFSTLEIQRTEQGDSAMYLCARGSSQETQYFGPGTRLLVL.